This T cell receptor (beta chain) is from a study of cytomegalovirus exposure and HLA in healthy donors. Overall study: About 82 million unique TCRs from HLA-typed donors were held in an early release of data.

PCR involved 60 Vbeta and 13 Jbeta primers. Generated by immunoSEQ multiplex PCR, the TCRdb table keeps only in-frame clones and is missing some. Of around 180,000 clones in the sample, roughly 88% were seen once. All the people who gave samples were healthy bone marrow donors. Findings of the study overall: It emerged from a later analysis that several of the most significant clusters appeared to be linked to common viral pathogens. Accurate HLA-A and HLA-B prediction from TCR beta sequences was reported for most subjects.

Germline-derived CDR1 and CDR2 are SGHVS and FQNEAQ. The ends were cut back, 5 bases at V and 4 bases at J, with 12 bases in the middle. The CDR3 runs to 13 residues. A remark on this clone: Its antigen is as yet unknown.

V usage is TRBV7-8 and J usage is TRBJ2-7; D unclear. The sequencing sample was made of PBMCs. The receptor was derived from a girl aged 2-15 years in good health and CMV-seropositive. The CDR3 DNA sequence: TGTGCCAGCAGCCCAAACACCGGGTACGAGCAGTACTTC. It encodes CASSPNTGYEQYF.